This TCR beta chain is drawn from a study of OX40 agonist ivuxolimab in advanced cancers. About the research overall: Therapy given before enrollment (anti-PD-1, anti-PD-L1 or anti-CTLA-4) was allowed, and around 41% had some. Two patients with cutaneous melanoma and one with hepatocellular carcinoma, three in total, showed partial responses.

Sequencing was performed with immunoSEQ multiplex PCR; in TCRdb, only in-frame clones are kept and a portion is missing. The sample lists roughly 110,000 clones; 75% to 95% were seen once. The CDR3 consists of 16 residues. V lost 0 bases, J lost 1 base, and 10 bases lay in between. Germline V lookup: CDR1 KGHSH, CDR2 LQKENI. This sample comprised CD4+ or CD8+ T cells sorted from blood, obtained in a trial of the OX40 agonist ivuxolimab. The sequence was collected from an adult with an advanced solid tumor such as melanoma, head and neck, liver or kidney cancer. The chain employs TRBV18 and TRBJ2-4; D uncertain. The CDR3 sequence is CASSPPSLTAKNIQYF. The DNA for the CDR3 is TGTGCCAGCTCACCACCGAGTCTAACCGCCAAAAACATTCAGTACTTC.